This is a list of T cell receptor beta chains from one sample in a study of blood T cell repertoires in COVID-19. Profiling relied on immunoSEQ multiplex PCR, and the TCRdb table lists in-frame clones only, not all of them. The repertoire holds a few hundred thousand clones, with approximately 86% as singletons. The sequencing input was PBMCs or T cells enriched from blood (not recorded which). All receptors come from a woman in her thirties or forties with acute COVID-19. Both conserved end residues are part of each CDR3. D genes are given only for firm matches. The size of a clone is reported for some rows only, either as once, few or many, or as a class for expanded clones.

j_call clone_size d_call v_call cdr3_length cdr3_aa cdr3_nt
TRBJ2-1 - - TRBV11-2 19 CASSFDSTSGGGAYNEQFF TGTGCCAGCAGCTTCGATTCCACCTCAGGAGGGGGGGCGTACAATGAGCAGTTCTTC
TRBJ2-7 - TRBD1 TRBV7-2 14 CASSPEWDRAEQYF TGTGCCAGCAGCCCGGAGTGGGACAGGGCCGAGCAGTACTTC
TRBJ2-7 - TRBD1 TRBV18 15 CASSPGQGISYEQYF TGTGCCAGCTCACCGGGACAGGGAATCTCCTACGAGCAGTACTTC
TRBJ1-1 - - TRBV6-5 14 CASSYRPQGPEAFF TGTGCCAGCAGTTACCGACCACAGGGTCCTGAAGCTTTCTTT
TRBJ2-7 - - TRBV5-6 15 CASSLGSLVQYEQYF TGTGCCAGCAGCTTGGGCTCACTAGTGCAGTACGAGCAGTACTTC
TRBJ1-5 - - TRBV19 15 CASSIGAGSNQPQHF TGTGCCAGTAGTATTGGGGCAGGGTCCAATCAGCCCCAGCATTTT
TRBJ1-2 - TRBD1 TRBV5-1 15 CASSTTGQGDYGYTF TGCGCCAGCAGCACCACGGGACAGGGTGACTATGGCTACACCTTC
TRBJ2-6 - - TRBV5-5 15 CASSSGVTGANVLTF TGTGCCAGCAGCTCCGGGGTGACTGGGGCCAACGTCCTGACTTTC
TRBJ2-7 - TRBD1 TRBV10-3 14 CAISDLGQGHEQYF TGTGCCATCAGTGACCTCGGACAGGGCCACGAGCAGTACTTC
TRBJ2-2 - - TRBV28 18 CASSLRGQTSTNTGELFF TGTGCCAGCAGCCTAAGAGGACAGACTAGCACAAACACCGGGGAGCTGTTTTTT
TRBJ2-3 - TRBD2 TRBV7-2 16 CASSFGGGPSTDTQYF TGTGCCAGCAGCTTCGGGGGGGGACCAAGCACAGATACGCAGTATTTT
TRBJ1-2 - TRBD1 TRBV7-9 16 CVSRGSRGQGHYGYTF TGTGTCTCACGGGGTAGTCGGGGACAGGGCCACTATGGCTACACCTTC
TRBJ1-5 - TRBD1 TRBV11-3 17 CASSPRNTQGRNQPQHF TGTGCCAGCAGCCCCCGCAATACACAGGGGCGCAATCAGCCCCAGCATTTT
TRBJ1-1 - - TRBV7-9 12 CASSLMATEAFF TGTGCCAGCAGCTTAATGGCCACTGAAGCTTTCTTT
TRBJ1-3 once - TRBV7-9 15 CASSLVGLSGNTIYF TGTGCCAGCAGCTTAGTGGGCCTTTCTGGAAACACCATATATTTT
TRBJ2-1 - TRBD2 TRBV3-1/TRBV3-2 19 CASSSQIERGFSSYNEQFF TGTGCCAGCAGCTCGCAGATCGAGCGGGGCTTCAGCTCCTACAATGAGCAGTTCTTC
TRBJ2-7 few TRBD1 TRBV5-1 13 CASSGGQGYEQYF TGCGCCAGCAGCGGGGGACAGGGCTACGAGCAGTACTTC
TRBJ2-5 once - TRBV5-6 15 CASSTRTPIQETQYF TGTGCCAGCAGCACGCGGACACCGATCCAAGAGACCCAGTACTTC
TRBJ2-7 - - TRBV6-2/TRBV6-3 16 CASSYPFGQGTYEQYF TGTGCCAGCAGTTACCCGTTTGGTCAGGGAACCTACGAGCAGTACTTC
TRBJ2-2 - - TRBV4-2 15 CASSQVGAGTGELFF TGTGCCAGCAGCCAAGTGGGAGCGGGCACCGGGGAGCTGTTTTTT
TRBJ1-2 few - TRBV5-4 14 CASSLEGGTYGYTF TGTGCCAGCAGCTTGGAGGGTGGGACTTATGGCTACACCTTC
TRBJ1-2 - - TRBV5-1 14 CASSQNRDPYGYTF TGCGCCAGCAGCCAGAACAGGGATCCCTATGGCTACACCTTC
TRBJ1-1 - - TRBV7-2 17 CASSARTATSLNTEAFF TGTGCCAGCAGCGCGCGGACAGCAACGAGTTTGAACACTGAAGCTTTCTTT